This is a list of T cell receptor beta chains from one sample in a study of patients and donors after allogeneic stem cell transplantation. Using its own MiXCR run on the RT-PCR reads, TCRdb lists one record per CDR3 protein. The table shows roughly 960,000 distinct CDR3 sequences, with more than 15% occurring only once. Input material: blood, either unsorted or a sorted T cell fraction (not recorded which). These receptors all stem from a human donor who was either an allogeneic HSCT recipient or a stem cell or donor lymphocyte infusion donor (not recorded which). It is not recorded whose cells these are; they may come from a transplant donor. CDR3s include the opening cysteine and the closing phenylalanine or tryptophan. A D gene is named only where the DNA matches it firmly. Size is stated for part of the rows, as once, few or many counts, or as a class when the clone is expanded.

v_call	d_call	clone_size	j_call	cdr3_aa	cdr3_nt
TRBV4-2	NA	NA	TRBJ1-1	CASSPRGGEDTEAFF	TGTGCCAGCAGCCCACGGGGGGGCGAGGACACTGAAGCTTTCTTT
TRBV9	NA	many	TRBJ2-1	CASSPPSGYNEQFF	TGTGCCAGCAGCCCACCAAGCGGGTACAATGAGCAGTTCTTC
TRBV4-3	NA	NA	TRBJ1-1	CASSQERITEAFF	TGCGCCAGCAGCCAAGAGCGGATAACTGAAGCTTTCTTT
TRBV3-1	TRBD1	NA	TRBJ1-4	CASSQGGTGVYEKLFF	TGTGCCAGCAGCCAAGGCGGGACAGGGGTATATGAAAAACTGTTTTTT
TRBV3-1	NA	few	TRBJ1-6	CASSQDSSSPLHF	TGTGCCAGCAGCCAAGATAGTAGTTCACCCCTCCACTTT
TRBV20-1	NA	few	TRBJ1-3	CSALRGNTIYF	TGCAGTGCCCTAAGGGGAAACACCATATATTTT
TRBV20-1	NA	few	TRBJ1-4	CSAPLGPATNENLFF	TGCAGTGCCCCGCTGGGCCCCGCAACTAATGAAAATCTGTTTTTT
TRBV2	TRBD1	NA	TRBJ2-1	CASSYRGLGDNEQFF	TGTGCCAGCAGTTACAGGGGCCTAGGGGACAATGAGCAGTTCTTC
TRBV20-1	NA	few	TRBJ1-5	CSATPRTAGNQPQHF	TGCAGTGCCACCCCAAGGACAGCCGGGAATCAGCCCCAGCATTTT
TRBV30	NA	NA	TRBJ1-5	CAWSVGADSNQPQHF	TGTGCCTGGAGTGTTGGGGCAGATAGCAATCAGCCCCAGCATTTT
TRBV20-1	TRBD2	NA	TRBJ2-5	CSAAGLAGDIQETQYF	TGCAGTGCTGCGGGACTAGCGGGGGATATACAAGAGACCCAGTACTTC
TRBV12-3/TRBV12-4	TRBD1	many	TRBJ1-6	CASSFSRGQGGSPLHF	TGTGCCAGCAGTTTTTCGCGGGGACAGGGAGGATCACCCCTCCACTTT
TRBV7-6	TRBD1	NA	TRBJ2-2	CASSLLGQGGAGELFF	TGTGCCAGCAGCCTGCTTGGACAGGGAGGAGCCGGGGAGCTGTTTTTT
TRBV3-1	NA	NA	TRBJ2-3	CASSPTGGITDTQYF	TGTGCCAGCAGCCCGACTGGAGGGATCACAGATACGCAGTATTTT
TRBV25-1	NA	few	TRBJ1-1	CASRMGGMNTEAFF	TGTGCCAGCAGGATGGGGGGAATGAACACTGAAGCTTTCTTT
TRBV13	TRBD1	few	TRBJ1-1	CASSLAPQGGTEAFF	TGTGCCAGCAGCTTAGCGCCGCAGGGGGGAACTGAAGCTTTCTTT
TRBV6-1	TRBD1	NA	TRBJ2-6	CASSSRGRSSGANVLTF	TGTGCCAGCAGCAGCAGGGGGCGCAGCTCTGGGGCCAACGTCCTGACTTTC
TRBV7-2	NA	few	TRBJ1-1	CASSFRLGHTEAFF	TGTGCCAGCAGCTTCAGGCTGGGGCACACTGAAGCTTTCTTT
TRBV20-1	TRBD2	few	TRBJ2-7	CSGKLAGGPYEQYF	TGCAGTGGCAAACTAGCGGGAGGGCCCTACGAGCAGTACTTC
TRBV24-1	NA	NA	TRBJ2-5	CATSDFRDPRGETQYF	TGTGCCACCAGTGATTTCAGGGACCCGAGGGGGGAGACCCAGTACTTC
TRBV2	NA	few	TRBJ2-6	CASIGDRRANVLTF	TGTGCCAGCATCGGGGATAGGCGGGCCAACGTCCTGACTTTC
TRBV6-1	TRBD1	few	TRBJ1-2	CASTHEGTGGSGYTF	TGTGCCAGCACTCATGAGGGGACAGGGGGGAGCGGCTACACCTTC
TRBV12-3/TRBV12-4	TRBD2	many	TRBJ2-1	CASSLRRGDLPSYNEQFF	TGTGCCAGCAGTTTACGGCGGGGGGACTTACCCTCCTACAATGAGCAGTTCTTC
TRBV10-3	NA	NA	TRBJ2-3	CAISGGHENTDTQYF	TGTGCCATCAGTGGGGGACACGAGAACACAGATACGCAGTATTTT
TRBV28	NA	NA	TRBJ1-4	CASSLVWGAYEKLFF	TGTGCCAGCAGTTTGGTTTGGGGGGCGTATGAAAAACTGTTTTTT
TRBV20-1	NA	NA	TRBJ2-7	CSALTPGSGYEQYF	TGCAGTGCACTGACGCCAGGGAGTGGGTACGAGCAGTACTTC
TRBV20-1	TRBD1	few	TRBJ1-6	CSAKDRVESYNSPLHF	TGCAGTGCCAAGGACAGGGTAGAGTCCTATAATTCACCCCTCCACTTT
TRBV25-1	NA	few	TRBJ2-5	CASSELRGGGPQETQYF	TGTGCCAGCAGCGAGCTTAGAGGCGGGGGCCCCCAAGAGACCCAGTACTTC
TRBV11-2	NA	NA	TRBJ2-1	CASSSAWGNNEQFF	TGTGCCAGCAGCTCCGCATGGGGAAACAATGAGCAGTTCTTC
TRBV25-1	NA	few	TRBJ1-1	CASTPARGGANEAFF	TGTGCCAGCACCCCGGCCCGGGGGGGCGCAAATGAAGCTTTCTTT
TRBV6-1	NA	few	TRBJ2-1	CASGRSRFREQFF	TGTGCCAGCGGCAGAAGTAGGTTCCGGGAGCAGTTCTTC
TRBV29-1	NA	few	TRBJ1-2	CSDRTATYGYTF	TGCAGCGATCGGACAGCCACCTATGGCTACACCTTC
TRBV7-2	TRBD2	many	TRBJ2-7	CASSLFPGGAYEQYF	TGTGCCAGCAGCTTATTCCCGGGGGGTGCATACGAGCAGTACTTC
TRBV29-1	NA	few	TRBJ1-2	CSVEGPQGNYGYTF	TGCAGCGTTGAAGGGCCCCAGGGCAACTATGGCTACACCTTC
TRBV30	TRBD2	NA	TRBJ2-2	CAWRLAGGPGELFF	TGTGCCTGGCGACTAGCGGGAGGACCCGGGGAGCTGTTTTTT
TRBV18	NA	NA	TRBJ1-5	CASSSLGGGDQPQHF	TGTGCCAGCTCATCTCTCGGCGGGGGGGATCAGCCCCAGCATTTT
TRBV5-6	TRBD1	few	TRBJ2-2	CASSSPGTVNTGELFF	TGTGCCAGCAGCAGCCCCGGGACAGTTAACACCGGGGAGCTGTTTTTT
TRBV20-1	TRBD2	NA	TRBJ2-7	CSALWTSGSYEQYF	TGCAGTGCTCTGTGGACTAGCGGGAGCTACGAGCAGTACTTC
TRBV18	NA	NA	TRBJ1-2	CASSPQGREGYTF	TGTGCCAGCTCACCACAGGGACGCGAAGGCTACACCTTC
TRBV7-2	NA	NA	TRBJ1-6	CASSFRENYNSPLHF	TGTGCCAGCAGCTTCCGGGAGAATTATAATTCACCCCTCCACTTT
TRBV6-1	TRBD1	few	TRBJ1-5	CASSQTGSRQPQHF	TGTGCCAGCAGCCAGACAGGGTCGAGGCAGCCCCAGCATTTT
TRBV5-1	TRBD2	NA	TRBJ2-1	CASSPSGLQNEQFF	TGCGCCAGCAGCCCGTCGGGACTACAAAATGAGCAGTTCTTC
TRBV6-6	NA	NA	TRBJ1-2	CASSYTPGFGYTF	TGTGCCAGCAGTTACACACCAGGGTTTGGCTACACCTTC
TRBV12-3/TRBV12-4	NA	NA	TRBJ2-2	CASSLVTGKRTGELFF	TGTGCCAGCAGTTTAGTAACAGGGAAGCGAACCGGGGAGCTGTTTTTT
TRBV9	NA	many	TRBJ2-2	CASSVDGTNTGELFF	TGTGCCAGCAGCGTAGATGGAACCAACACCGGGGAGCTGTTTTTT
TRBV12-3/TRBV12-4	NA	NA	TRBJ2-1	CASSHTDWADREFF	TGTGCCAGCAGCCACACGGACTGGGCGGACAGAGAGTTCTTC
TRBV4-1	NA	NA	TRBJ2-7	CASSQGGDGSGYEQYF	TGCGCCAGCAGCCAAGGGGGGGACGGCTCTGGCTACGAGCAGTACTTC
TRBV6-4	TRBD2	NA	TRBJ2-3	CASSYESGGSTDTQYF	TGTGCCAGCAGTTACGAGAGCGGGGGTAGCACAGATACGCAGTATTTT